Reported below is one TCR beta chain. Its antigen remains unidentified. No base quality values were provided; no much bigger clone lies one nucleotide off. The library was obtained by 5' RACE. A second 7 to 11 cycle PCR used a sample-barcoded 5' primer and a J-beta primer mix. Each TCR beta cDNA molecule received a unique molecular identifier from a template-switch 5' adaptor carrying 12 random nucleotides. Each sample yielded at least 2.5 million CDR3-containing paired-end reads. First-strand cDNA was synthesized from all RNA with the Mint cDNA synthesis kit, primed by a TRBC-specific oligonucleotide. After uracil-DNA glycosylase treatment, a first 18-cycle PCR used universal primers M1SS and BC2_uni_R on all cDNA. On the study's bioinformatics: For normalization, 1 million high-quality reads, each with a distinct molecular identifier, were randomly selected from each sample. Reads sharing molecular identifiers were discarded rather than binned into consensus sequences. MiTCR, run with a Q25 quality threshold and the strictest error-elimination algorithm, handled CDR3 identification, clonotype clustering and error correction. A nonparametric unseen species model with Euler transformation was used to estimate lower-bound total TCR beta diversity. Clones were called with MiXCR by TCRdb after fastp trimmed the public reads at Q25, and only in-frame beta chains were retained. Each entry merges the rows of one CDR3 protein and shows their most common DNA and genes. What appears here as the V and J calls and clone size reflects TCRdb's work, not the paper's. This sample gives roughly 1.9 million distinct CDR3 sequences in total; 35% to 50% of them show up just once. Together, the top ten hold under 25% of the sample.

This specimen belongs to a study of blood T cells in healthy people across ages (dated by TCRdb to the mid-2010s). As for the study more broadly: Template switching captured roughly one uniquely barcoded TCR beta cDNA molecule per two T cells in model experiments. Using deep sequencing normalized with unique cDNA molecular identifiers, the study measured how TCR beta repertoire diversity changes with age. Using the same blood draw, the study looked at two additional independent replicas of 1 million unique cDNA reads for two donors, one aged 18 to 30 and the other aged 80 or older. To avoid experimental bias, donors of different ages were distributed randomly across sequencing lanes. The donors were split into four age groups: young (average around 15 years), middle-aged (roughly 40), aged (62) and long-lived (approximately 80). General conclusions and limits of the study: Total diversity estimates from one million sequenced T cells were considered lower bounds and underestimates. Because profiling used bulk unsorted PBMCs, naive and antigen-experienced compartments could not be compared conclusively. Because the CMV infection status of the donors was unknown, age-related changes in expanded clonotypes may potentially have been confounded. Observed TCR beta diversity correlated strongly with the percentage of naive T cells measured by flow cytometry. The long-lived group showed more naive CD4+ T cells, fewer expanded clones and increased TCR diversity than the aged group, suggesting age selection. Observed TCR beta diversity per million T cells fell roughly linearly with age, and a significant reduction was already apparent by age roughly 41.

The junction shows trimming of 0 bases on V and 11 bases on J, plus 13 bases between the germline ends. CDR1 and CDR2 (ENHRY, SYGVKD) derive from the germline V gene. Inclusive of the bounding cysteine and phenylalanine, the CDR3 is 13 residues long. CDR3 DNA is the only sequence kept; it has 39 bases, read in frame from the first base. Donors were a few dozen systemically healthy Caucasian individuals from Russia aged roughly 6 to 95 years. Around 9.8 milliliters of peripheral blood were collected from each donor into EDTA-treated Vacutainer tubes. Ficoll-Paque density-gradient centrifugation was used to isolate PBMCs, with at least 7 million per sample. Trizol reagent was used to extract total RNA from PBMCs, with at least 6 micrograms per sample. For every donor, flow cytometry on a PBMC aliquot measured the percentage of naive CD45RAhigh/CD27high T cells.

The receptor was isolated from a human donor in good health. The sequenced material came from blood. Recombination connected TRBV10-3 to TRBJ2-5; TRBD2 is a possible D gene, resting on 5 matching bases. The CDR3 reads as follows: CAISESGSWEQYF. The DNA is as follows: TGTGCCATCAGTGAGTCAGGCTCCTGGGAGCAGTACTTC.